Each of the 22 T cell receptor beta chains below was sequenced from the same sample in a study of blood T cell repertoires in COVID-19. Generated by immunoSEQ multiplex PCR, the TCRdb table keeps only in-frame clones and is missing some. This repertoire shows about 270,000 clones, about four fifths found once; its top ten account for approximately 10%. Sequenced: peripheral blood. The receptors were gathered from a woman aged 45-65 years who had recovered from COVID-19.

CDR3 nucleotides: TGTGCCAGCAGGCGGAATAGCGGGGGATCCTACGAGCAGTACTTC. Translated, it gives CASRRNSGGSYEQYF. The chain recombines TRBV14 with TRBJ2-7; 9 bases align to TRBD2. The CDR3 totals 15 residues. Germline V gene lookup returns CDR1 SGHDN and CDR2 FVKESK. V trimming: 6 bases; J trimming: 1 base; junction bases outside the gene matches: 7. Full variable domain (rest looked up from reference TRBV14 and TRBJ2-7): EAGVTQFPSHSVIEKGQTVTLRCDPISGHDNLYWYRRVMGKEIKFLLHFVKESKQDESGMPNNRFLAERTGGTYSTLKVQPAELEDSGVYFCASRRNSGGSYEQYFGPGTRLTVT.

This clone came up a few times. This chain uses TRBV27 with TRBJ2-7; tentative D call: TRBD2 (8 bases). CDR3 length: 17 amino acids. V lost 6 bases and J lost 7, with 28 bases in between. Germline CDR1 MNHEY, CDR2 SMNVEV (reference sequence). The CDR3 nucleotides are TGTGCCAGCAGCCTTAGCGGGACAGTACGAACCCTAAGGGAGCAGTACTTC. This sequence encodes CASSLSGTVRTLREQYF.

The chain recombines TRBV5-6 with TRBJ2-7; TRBD1 matches 8 bases. Germline V gene data show CDR1 as SGHDT and CDR2 as YYEEEE. CDR3 length equals 14 residues. Unmatched junction bases numbered 6, after V lost 3 bases and J lost 4 bases. The CDR3 here is CASSSTDRGYEQYF. The CDR3 DNA follows: TGTGCCAGCAGCTCTACAGACAGGGGATACGAGCAGTACTTC. The full variable domain, in which reference TRBV5-6 and TRBJ2-7 provide the parts outside the CDR3, is DAGVTQSPTHLIKTRGQQVTLRCSPKSGHDTVSWYQQALGQGPQFIFQYYEEEERQRGNFPDRFSGHQFPNYSSELNVNALLLGDSALYLCASSSTDRGYEQYFGPGTRLTVT.

The gene calls are TRBV5-8 and TRBJ2-7; a possible D gene is TRBD2 (6 bases). This CDR3 has 16 residues. The germline V and J ends were trimmed by 2 bases and 3 bases, with 18 bases remaining between them. CDR1 is SGHTS, CDR2 YDEGEE, per germline. The CDR3 DNA reads TGTGCCAGCAGCTTAGGGACTCCACAAACGGGCTACGAGCAGTACTTC. It is translated as CASSLGTPQTGYEQYF.

This clone was picked up a small number of times. The chain is built from TRBV25-1 and TRBJ2-5; 9 nucleotides agree with TRBD1. The germline gives CDR1 MGHDK, CDR2 SYGVNS. The CDR3 is made up of 15 amino acids. Trimming removed 6 bases from V and 4 bases from J; junction bases left unmatched: 9. In DNA, the CDR3 is TGTGCCAGCAGCAACAGGGGGCGCATCGGAGAGACCCAGTACTTC. This gives the protein CASSNRGRIGETQYF.

CDR3 sequence: CASSLQGSYEQYF. CDR3 nucleotide sequence: TGTGCCAGCAGTTTACAGGGGTCCTACGAGCAGTACTTC. The chain joins TRBV6-5 to TRBJ2-7, with 7 bases fitting TRBD1. V shed 4 bases, J shed 1 base, and the junction held 1 base outside the gene matches. Per germline, CDR1 MNHEY and CDR2 SVGAGI. The CDR3 length is 13 residues.

This clone appeared once. Other DNA sequences in the same sample also yield this CDR3. The chain recombines TRBV5-1 with TRBJ2-3, with a possible D match to TRBD2 (6 bases). Germline values: CDR1 SGHRS, CDR2 YFSETQ. Between the trimmed V and J ends, which lost 2 bases and 5 bases, there was a span of 9 bases. The CDR3 loop spans 13 amino acids. The CDR3 bases are TGCGCCAGCAGCTTTCCGGGGGAAGATACGCAGTATTTT. Translated: CASSFPGEDTQYF.

The V and J genes are TRBV27 and TRBJ2-2; D might be TRBD2 (6 bases). Looked up from germline, CDR1 is MNHEY and CDR2 is SMNVEV (reference sequence). The CDR3 is made up of 16 amino acids. The germline V and J ends were trimmed by 5 bases and 0 bases, with 13 bases remaining between them. CDR3 DNA: TGTGCCAGCAGTGGAACCGGACTACCGAACACCGGGGAGCTGTTTTTT. Translating it yields CASSGTGLPNTGELFF.

The chain couples TRBV13 to TRBJ1-6, with D unclear. The CDR3 totals 16 residues. The V gene lost 5 bases and the J gene lost 5 bases, with 16 bases spanning the gap. The germline V gene encodes CDR1 PRHDT and CDR2 FYEKMQ (reference sequence). The CDR3, as DNA: TGTGCCAGCAGCAACCCTAACAAGAGGGATAATTCACCCCTCCACTTT. This translates into CASSNPNKRDNSPLHF.

The table lists this clone with a count of one. The genes are TRBV6-5 and TRBJ1-4; 7 bases align to TRBD1. This CDR3 comprises 14 residues. J gave up 4 bases and V 6 bases, and 5 bases lay outside the gene matches. Germline CDR1 MNHEY, CDR2 SVGAGI. CDR3 in DNA: TGTGCCAGCAGCTCGGACAGGTTTAATGAAAAACTGTTTTTT. Translation gives CASSSDRFNEKLFF.

The chain links TRBV21-1 to TRBJ1-1; TRBD1 was called by the table and not checked on the DNA. TRBV21-1 is reported as a pseudogene. The CDR3 loop spans 16 amino acids. CDR3 in DNA: TGTGCCAGCAGCAAAGTCGGACGGACAGGGAACACTGAAGCTTTCTTT. It translates to CASSKVGRTGNTEAFF.

This clone occurred a few times. The chain uses TRBV11-2 and TRBJ1-4; tentatively, D is TRBD1 (6 bases). The CDR3 consists of 16 residues. Trimming left V 1 base short and J 3 bases short, with 12 bases between. The germline gives CDR1 SGHAT, CDR2 FQNNGV. CDR3 residues: CASSLAAGAPNEKLFF. CDR3 sequence (DNA): TGTGCCAGCAGCTTAGCAGCGGGGGCGCCTAATGAAAAACTGTTTTTT.

Comments on this clone: Other DNA sequences in this specimen translate into the identical CDR3. This CDR3 is CSVGLGVGQPQHF. CDR3 coding DNA: TGCAGCGTTGGATTAGGGGTGGGTCAGCCCCAGCATTTT. The chain joins TRBV29-1 to TRBJ1-5; D is perhaps TRBD1 (5 bases). The germline V and J ends were trimmed by 4 bases and 6 bases, with 13 bases remaining between them. This CDR3 is built from 13 residues. CDR1 and CDR2 (germline): SQVTM, ANQGSEA.

The chain couples TRBV9 to TRBJ2-3; 10 nucleotides match TRBD1. The V and J ends lost 2 bases and 4 bases, in that order; junction bases with no gene match: 4. Per the germline V gene, CDR1 is SGDLS and CDR2 is YYNGEE. CDR3 length: 15 residues. The CDR3 bases are TGTGCCAGCAGCGTCACTGGACAGGGGGCAGATACGCAGTATTTT. Its protein product is CASSVTGQGADTQYF.

Here the CDR3 reads CASSPSAGQAGTEAFF. DNA of the CDR3: TGCGCCAGCAGCCCCTCGGCCGGGCAGGCGGGCACTGAAGCTTTCTTT. The V call is TRBV5-1, the J call TRBJ1-1; no reliable D call. Looked up from germline, CDR1 is SGHRS and CDR2 is YFSETQ. Between the trimmed V and J ends, which lost 4 bases and 4 bases, there was a span of 20 bases. This CDR3 is built from 16 residues.

V is TRBV19 and J is TRBJ2-3, with TRBD1 matching over 8 bases. This CDR3 comprises 15 residues. Germline assignment: CDR1 LNHDA and CDR2 SQIVND (reference sequence). V shed 5 bases, J shed 1 base, and the junction held 5 bases outside the gene matches. CDR3 region: CASSSSGGRTDTQYF. CDR3 in DNA: TGTGCCAGTAGTTCGTCAGGGGGCCGCACAGATACGCAGTATTTT.

The chain couples TRBV10-3 to TRBJ2-7, with no clear D. The CDR3 totals 14 residues. Germline CDR1 ENHRY, CDR2 SYGVKD. V was trimmed by 4 bases and J by 0 bases, leaving 10 bases between them. CDR3: CAISGAETSYEQYF. The CDR3 DNA sequence: TGTGCCATCAGTGGGGCCGAGACCTCCTACGAGCAGTACTTC.

The chain's CDR3 is CASSRPPGQDYGYTF. The CDR3 nucleotides are TGTGCCAGCAGTCGACCTCCGGGTCAAGACTATGGCTACACCTTC. V is TRBV28 and J is TRBJ1-2; D is undetermined. In germline, CDR1 is MDHEN, CDR2 SYDVKM. The CDR3 consists of 15 residues. Trimming took off 5 bases at V and 3 bases at J, with 16 bases between the two ends.

This clone was recorded at least ten times. A junction end diverges from the germline sequence, so it may reflect a read error. The chain couples TRBV27 to TRBJ2-7; TRBD1 agrees at 10 bases. Germline CDR1 reads MNHEY; CDR2 reads SMNVEV (reference sequence). CDR3 length equals 13 residues. The CDR3 protein is CASSPGTGAQGSF. The CDR3 coding sequence is TGTGCCAGCAGCCCCGGGACAGGGGCTCAGGGTAGCTTC.

This clone was observed a handful of times. V is TRBV30 and J is TRBJ2-5, with D maybe TRBD1 (6 bases). The V gene lost 4 bases and the J gene lost 10 bases, with 19 bases spanning the gap. CDR1 and CDR2 (germline): GTSNPN, SVGIG (reference sequence). There are 13 residues in the CDR3. CDR3 loop: CAWTTGLHGSQYF. For the CDR3, the DNA is TGTGCCTGGACAACAGGGCTTCATGGGAGCCAGTACTTC.

This chain joins TRBV6-2 or TRBV6-3 and TRBJ1-1, with unresolved D. The germline CDR1 and CDR2 sequences are MNHEY and SVGEGT. The CDR3 consists of 14 residues. Trimming pared 4 bases from V and 5 bases from J, leaving 14 bases between. The DNA for the CDR3 is TGTGCCAGCAGTTCCCCAGGCTTGTATACTGAAGCTTTCTTT. Translated, it gives CASSSPGLYTEAFF.

The chain couples TRBV30 to TRBJ1-2; TRBD1 aligns across 10 bases. The CDR3 contains 15 residues. V lost 0 bases to trimming and J lost 2 bases; unmatched junction nucleotides: 3. Germline CDR1 and CDR2: GTSNPN and SVGIG (reference sequence). CDR3 coding DNA: TGTGCCTGGAGTGTATGGGGACAGGGGAACTATGGCTACACCTTC. Translating gives CAWSVWGQGNYGYTF. Full variable domain (outside the CDR3, taken from reference TRBV30 and TRBJ1-2): SQTIHQWPATLVQPVGSPLSLECTVEGTSNPNLYWYRQAAGRGLQLLFYSVGIGQISSEVPQNLSASRPQDRQFILSSKKLLLSDSGFYLCAWSVWGQGNYGYTFGSGTRLTVV.